A selection of T cell receptor beta chains follows, all from one sample in a study of T cell clones after liver transplantation. Libraries were prepared by immunoSEQ multiplex PCR; TCRdb keeps only in-frame clonotypes and omits some of them. The sample includes about 80,000 clones, over 80% of them seen just once. The material sequenced was CD4+ T cells from blood, taken 45 to 46 months after liver transplant. These TCRs come from a human patient who received a liver transplant. Some T cells here may be from the graft donor. CDR3s include the opening cysteine and the closing phenylalanine or tryptophan.

j_gene: TRBJ1-5; v_gene: TRBV6-6; CDR3aa: CASGGRQRGDQPQHF
j_gene: TRBJ1-4; v_gene: TRBV28; CDR3aa: CASSPYKTDNEKLFF
j_gene: TRBJ2-1; v_gene: TRBV10-3; CDR3aa: CAIRGSGTNNEQFF
j_gene: TRBJ2-1; v_gene: TRBV5-4; CDR3aa: CASSRGGRVEQFF
j_gene: TRBJ2-5; v_gene: TRBV19; CDR3aa: CASSIMETQYF
j_gene: TRBJ2-1; v_gene: TRBV28; CDR3aa: CASRVGFYNEQFF
j_gene: TRBJ2-3; v_gene: TRBV13; CDR3aa: CASSPPRTSGRRTQYF
j_gene: TRBJ2-1; v_gene: TRBV2; CDR3aa: CASSVGGGRRSSYNEQFF
j_gene: TRBJ2-7; v_gene: TRBV14; CDR3aa: CASSQDGYEQYF
j_gene: TRBJ2-6; v_gene: TRBV5-1; CDR3aa: CASSPRAGLSGANVLTF
j_gene: TRBJ2-1; v_gene: TRBV18; CDR3aa: CASSPPTTSGSMQFF
j_gene: TRBJ2-6; v_gene: TRBV18; CDR3aa: CASSQGLSGANVLTF
j_gene: TRBJ1-1; v_gene: TRBV6-1; CDR3aa: CASSGQTVTEAFF
j_gene: TRBJ1-3; v_gene: TRBV30; CDR3aa: CAWILTGSGNTIYF
j_gene: TRBJ2-5; v_gene: TRBV28; CDR3aa: CASSGDAGFQETQYF
j_gene: TRBJ2-7; v_gene: TRBV15; CDR3aa: CATSRDPGSVNEQYF
j_gene: TRBJ2-7; v_gene: TRBV2; CDR3aa: CASRLLAGKIYEQYF
j_gene: TRBJ1-1; v_gene: TRBV15; CDR3aa: CATSRVTGGTEAFF
j_gene: TRBJ2-1; v_gene: TRBV6-6; CDR3aa: CASSGTSEYNEQFF
j_gene: TRBJ2-7; v_gene: TRBV5-1; CDR3aa: CASSWVGNYEQYF
j_gene: TRBJ1-5; v_gene: TRBV15; CDR3aa: CATSKARRTGNQPQHF
j_gene: TRBJ2-7; v_gene: TRBV6-6; CDR3aa: CASSYGGWRANYEQYF
j_gene: TRBJ2-2; v_gene: TRBV18; CDR3aa: CASSPGDHGMSPTGELFF
j_gene: TRBJ2-6; v_gene: TRBV19; CDR3aa: CASSPGPSGANVLTF
j_gene: TRBJ2-1; v_gene: TRBV4-3; CDR3aa: CASSLQVADEQFF
j_gene: TRBJ1-1; v_gene: TRBV19; CDR3aa: CASSTGQDTEAFF
j_gene: TRBJ2-7; v_gene: TRBV19; CDR3aa: CASTNGLAPTYEQYF
j_gene: TRBJ2-7; v_gene: TRBV2; CDR3aa: CASSSQLTSSYEQYF
j_gene: TRBJ1-2; v_gene: TRBV5-6; CDR3aa: CASSYPGTGTKDGYTF
j_gene: TRBJ2-3; v_gene: TRBV5-1; CDR3aa: CASSLFGGSSTDTQYF
j_gene: TRBJ2-6; v_gene: TRBV18; CDR3aa: CASSPLGRRLMSGANVLTF
j_gene: TRBJ2-5; v_gene: TRBV6-5; CDR3aa: CASTLLRGDEETQYF
j_gene: TRBJ1-1; v_gene: TRBV30; CDR3aa: CAWSVQWYLAVNTEAFF
j_gene: TRBJ1-2; v_gene: TRBV5-1; CDR3aa: CASSLAGSRDYGYTF